This entry features one TCR beta chain sequence. These data belong to a study of blood T cell repertoires in COVID-19. The data were produced by immunoSEQ multiplex PCR, yet TCRdb's version contains in-frame clones alone and is incomplete. This sample yields about 320,000 clones, of which roughly 90% are seen a single time; about 6% belongs to the top ten. V gave up 7 bases and J gave up 6 bases, with 12 bases separating them. The CDR3 totals 13 residues. The source material was peripheral blood. The chain is built from TRBV12-3 or TRBV12-4 and TRBJ1-4, with D perhaps matching TRBD1 (5 bases). This clonotype originated in a man aged 18 to 29 who had recovered from COVID-19. The DNA for the CDR3 is TGTGCCAGCAAGTCCCCGGGGGATGAAAAACTGTTTTTT. Amino acid sequence: CASKSPGDEKLFF.